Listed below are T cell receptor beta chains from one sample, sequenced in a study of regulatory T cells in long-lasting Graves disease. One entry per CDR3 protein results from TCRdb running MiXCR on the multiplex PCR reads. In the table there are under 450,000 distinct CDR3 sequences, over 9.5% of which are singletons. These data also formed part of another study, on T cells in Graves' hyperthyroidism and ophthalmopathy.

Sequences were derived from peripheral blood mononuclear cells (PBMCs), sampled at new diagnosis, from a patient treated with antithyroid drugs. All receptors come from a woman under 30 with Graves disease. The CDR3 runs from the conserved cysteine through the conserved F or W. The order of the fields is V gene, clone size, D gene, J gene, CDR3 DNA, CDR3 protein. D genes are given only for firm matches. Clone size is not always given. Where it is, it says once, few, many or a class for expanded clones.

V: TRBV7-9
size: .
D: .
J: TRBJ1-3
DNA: TGTGCCAGCAGCCCTGGCATCGGAAACACCATATATTTT
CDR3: CASSPGIGNTIYF

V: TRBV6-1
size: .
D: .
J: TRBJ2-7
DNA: TGTGCCAGCAGTGAAGTCAGACCGGGACGCGGAGTGCAGTACTTC
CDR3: CASSEVRPGRGVQYF

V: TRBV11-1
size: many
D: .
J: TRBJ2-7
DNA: TGTGCCAGCAGCTTTGTAGGCCCCGGGGAGCAGTACTTC
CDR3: CASSFVGPGEQYF

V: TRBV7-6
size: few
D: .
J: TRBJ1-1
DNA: TGTGCCAGCAGCCCAGCAGGGCTCTCTGAAGCTTTCTTT
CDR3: CASSPAGLSEAFF

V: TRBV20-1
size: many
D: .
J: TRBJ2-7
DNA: TGCAGTGTCATCACGCCCTCCCTGGGCAGGGTGCTTGGCGAGCAGTACTTC
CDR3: CSVITPSLGRVLGEQYF

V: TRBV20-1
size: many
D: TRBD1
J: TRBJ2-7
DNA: TGCAGTGCTAGAACAGGGGGCTCACTCTACGAGCAGTACTTC
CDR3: CSARTGGSLYEQYF

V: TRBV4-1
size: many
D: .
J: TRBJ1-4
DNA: TGCGCCAGCAGCCTTTCCAGGGGACCCTCTAATGAAAAACTGTTTTTT
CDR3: CASSLSRGPSNEKLFF

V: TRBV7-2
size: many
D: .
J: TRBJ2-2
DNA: TGTGCCAGCAGCTTAGATTCCAGGAGGGAGCTGTTTTTT
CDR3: CASSLDSRRELFF

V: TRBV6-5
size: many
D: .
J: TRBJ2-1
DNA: TGTGCCAGCAGTTACCCTAGCGCAAAGCAGTTCTTC
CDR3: CASSYPSAKQFF

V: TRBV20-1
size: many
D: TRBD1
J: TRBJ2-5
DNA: TGCAGTGCCGGGGGGACAGGGGGATTGGAGACCCAGTACTTC
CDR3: CSAGGTGGLETQYF

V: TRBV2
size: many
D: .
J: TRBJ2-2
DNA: TGTGCCAGCATCCGGGCCGTGGGCACCGGGGAGCTGTTTTTT
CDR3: CASIRAVGTGELFF

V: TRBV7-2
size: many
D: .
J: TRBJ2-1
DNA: TGTGCCAGCAGCTTAGCCATAAACAATGAGCAGTTCTTC
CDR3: CASSLAINNEQFF

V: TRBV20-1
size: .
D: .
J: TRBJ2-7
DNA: TGCAGTGCCCGAACGTCCTACGAGCAGTACTTC
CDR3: CSARTSYEQYF

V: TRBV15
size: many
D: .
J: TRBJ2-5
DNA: TGTGCCACCAGCAGAGATCTGGCGGTACAAGAGACCCAGTACTTC
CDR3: CATSRDLAVQETQYF

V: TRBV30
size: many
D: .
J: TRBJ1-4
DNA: TGTGCCTGGAGTGAAGGGACGGGTGAAAAACTGTTTTTT
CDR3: CAWSEGTGEKLFF

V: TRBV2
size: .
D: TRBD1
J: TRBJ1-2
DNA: TGTGCCAGTCGACAGGGACCTAACTATGGCTACACCTTC
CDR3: CASRQGPNYGYTF

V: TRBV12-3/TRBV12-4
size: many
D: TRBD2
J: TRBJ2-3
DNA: TGTGCCAGCAGGGACGCCCCCATGGGCGGGAGCGGGGCGCAGTATTTT
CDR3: CASRDAPMGGSGAQYF

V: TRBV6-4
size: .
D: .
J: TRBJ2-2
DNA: TGTGCCAGCAGTGACCAAGGGGCGGGGATCGGGGAGCTGTTTTTT
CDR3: CASSDQGAGIGELFF

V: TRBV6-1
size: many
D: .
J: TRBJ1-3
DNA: TGTGCCAGCAGTGGGCTGTCTAAGGGGTCTGGAAACACCATATATTTT
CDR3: CASSGLSKGSGNTIYF

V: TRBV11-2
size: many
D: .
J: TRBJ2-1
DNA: TGTGCCAGCAGTTCTTGGACCGCCCTTGGCCATGAGCAGTTCTTC
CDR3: CASSSWTALGHEQFF

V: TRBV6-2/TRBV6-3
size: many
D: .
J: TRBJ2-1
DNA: TGTGCCAGCCAAGGGGGATACAATGAGCAGTTCTTC
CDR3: CASQGGYNEQFF

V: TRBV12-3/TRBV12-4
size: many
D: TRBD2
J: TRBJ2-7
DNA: TGTGCCAGCAGTTTCGCTAGCGGGAGGGCATACGAGCAGTACTTC
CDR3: CASSFASGRAYEQYF

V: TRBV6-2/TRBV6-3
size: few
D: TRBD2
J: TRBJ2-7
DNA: TGTGCCAGCAGTTACCTCGGCGGGAGCTCCTACGAGCAGTACTTC
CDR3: CASSYLGGSSYEQYF

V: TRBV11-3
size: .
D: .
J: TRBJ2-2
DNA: TGTGCCAGCAGCTTCGGTGCAACCGCCGGGGAGCTGTTTTTT
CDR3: CASSFGATAGELFF

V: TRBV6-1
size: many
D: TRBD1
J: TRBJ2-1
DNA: TGTGCCAGCAGCAGGGGGACATCCTACAATGAGCAGTTCTTC
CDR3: CASSRGTSYNEQFF

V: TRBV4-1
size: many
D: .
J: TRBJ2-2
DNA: TGCGCCAGCAGCCACCACCTCGTGAACGGGGGGCTAACCGGGGAGCTGTTTTTT
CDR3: CASSHHLVNGGLTGELFF

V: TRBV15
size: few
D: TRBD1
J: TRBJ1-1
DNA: TGTGCCACCAGCAGAGCCAGGACAGGGGGGACTGAAGCTTTCTTT
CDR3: CATSRARTGGTEAFF

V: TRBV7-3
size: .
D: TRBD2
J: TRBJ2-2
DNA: TGTGCCAGCAGCTTAGTAGCGGGGGCCCCCGGGGAGCTGTTTTTT
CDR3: CASSLVAGAPGELFF

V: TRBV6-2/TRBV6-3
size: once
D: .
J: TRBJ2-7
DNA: TGTGCCAGCAGTGAACCTCTGGGGCGGTCTGGCATCGACGAGCAGTACTTC
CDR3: CASSEPLGRSGIDEQYF

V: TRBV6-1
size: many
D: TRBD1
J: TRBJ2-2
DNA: TGTGCCAGCAGACGAGGGACAGGGCGGGCCGGGGAGCTGTTTTTT
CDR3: CASRRGTGRAGELFF

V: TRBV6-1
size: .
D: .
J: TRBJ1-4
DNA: TGTGCCAGCAGACTTCTTGCAACTAATGAAAAACTGTTTTTT
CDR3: CASRLLATNEKLFF

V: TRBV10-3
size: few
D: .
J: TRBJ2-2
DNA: TGTGCCATACAGGTCGGAGGGGAGCTGTTTTTT
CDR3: CAIQVGGELFF

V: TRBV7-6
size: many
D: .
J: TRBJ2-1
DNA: TGTGCCAGCAGCCCACTAGCAACCCTGGTAAATGAGCAGTTCTTC
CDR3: CASSPLATLVNEQFF

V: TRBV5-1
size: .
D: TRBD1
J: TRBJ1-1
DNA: TGCGCCAGCTTCTCCTCCTGGGGACAGCGAGGAGCTTTCTTT
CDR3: CASFSSWGQRGAFF

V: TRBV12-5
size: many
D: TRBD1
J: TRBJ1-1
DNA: TGTGCTAGTATTAACGACAGGGGGCGTGAAACTGAAGCTTTCTTT
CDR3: CASINDRGRETEAFF

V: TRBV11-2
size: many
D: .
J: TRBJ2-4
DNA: TGTGCCAGCAGGTACCTTAGCGGTTCCAAAAACATTCAGTACTTC
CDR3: CASRYLSGSKNIQYF

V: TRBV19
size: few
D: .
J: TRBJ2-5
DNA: TGTGCCAGTAGAACGAGGGGGGCGGGTAGAGAGACCCAGTACTTC
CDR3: CASRTRGAGRETQYF

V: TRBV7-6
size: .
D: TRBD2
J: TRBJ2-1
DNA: TGTGCCAGCAGCTTTACTAGCGGTACGCATGAGCAGTTCTTC
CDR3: CASSFTSGTHEQFF

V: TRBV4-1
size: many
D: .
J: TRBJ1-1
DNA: TGCGCCAGCAGCTACATTACCCGATCAGAAGCTTTCTTT
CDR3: CASSYITRSEAFF

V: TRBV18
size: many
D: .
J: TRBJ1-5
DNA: TGTGCCAGCTCACCGAGGGATACGCCTCAGCCCCAGCATTTT
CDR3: CASSPRDTPQPQHF

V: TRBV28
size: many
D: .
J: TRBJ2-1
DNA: TGTGCCAGCAGTTTAAATTTCCGGAAAGGGGCGGTCTCCTACAATGAGCAGTTCTTC
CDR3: CASSLNFRKGAVSYNEQFF

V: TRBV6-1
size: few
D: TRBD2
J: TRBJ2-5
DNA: TGTGCCAGCACCGACGGGGGGGCCGAAGAGACCCAGTACTTC
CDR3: CASTDGGAEETQYF

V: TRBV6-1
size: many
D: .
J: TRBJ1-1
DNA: TGTGCCAGCAGACAACTCACCGGGACGTCGTCTGAAGCTTTCTTT
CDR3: CASRQLTGTSSEAFF

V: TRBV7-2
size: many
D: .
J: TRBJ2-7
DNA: TGTGCCAGCAGCTTAGAGCGGCCCCCCTACGAGCAGTACTTC
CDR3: CASSLERPPYEQYF

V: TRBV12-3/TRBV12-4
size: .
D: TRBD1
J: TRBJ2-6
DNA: TGTGCCAGCAGTTTTCTCGTAGGGACAGGGAGCTCTGGGGCCAACGTCCTGACTTTC
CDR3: CASSFLVGTGSSGANVLTF

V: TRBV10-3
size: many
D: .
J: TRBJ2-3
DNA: TGTGCCATCAGTCCAGGGGACCCACAGTGGAGCACAGATACGCAGTATTTT
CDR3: CAISPGDPQWSTDTQYF

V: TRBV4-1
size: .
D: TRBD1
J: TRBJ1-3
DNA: TGCGCCAGCAGCCAAGTCCCGGGACAGGGGACCCTCTCTGGAAACACCATATATTTT
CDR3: CASSQVPGQGTLSGNTIYF

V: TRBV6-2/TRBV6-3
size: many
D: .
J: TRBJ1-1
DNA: TGTGCCAGCAGTTACCGTTACACTGAAGCTTTCTTT
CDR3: CASSYRYTEAFF

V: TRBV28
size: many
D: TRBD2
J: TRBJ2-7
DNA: TGTGCCAGCAGTTTCAAGCGGGAGCTAACCTACGAGCAGTACTTC
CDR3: CASSFKRELTYEQYF

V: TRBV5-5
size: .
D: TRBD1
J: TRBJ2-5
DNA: TGTGCCAGCAGCAGCCTCGGGACAGGCCACCAAGAGACCCAGTACTTC
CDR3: CASSSLGTGHQETQYF

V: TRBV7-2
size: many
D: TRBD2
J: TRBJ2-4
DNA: TGTGCCAGCAGCTTAAGACTAGCGGGGGGCAAAAACATTCAGTACTTC
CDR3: CASSLRLAGGKNIQYF